This T cell receptor (beta chain) was found in a study of response to subunit inactivated influenza vaccine. Findings and caveats of the study: Authors suggested each seasonal influenza vaccination recruits few new T cells.

In the case of this clonotype: Its antigen is not identified.

A single record per CDR3 protein comes from TCRdb applying MiXCR to the RT-PCR reads. The sample yields about 190,000 distinct CDR3 sequences, approximately 14% seen once. Looked up from germline, CDR1 is SGHDT and CDR2 is YYEEEE. Germline trimming cut 2 bases from V and 5 bases from J; bases unmatched to any gene: 5. The CDR3 covers 14 residues. J is TRBJ2-7 and V is TRBV5-6, with 9 bases aligning to TRBD2. The sample in question was CD8+ T cells sorted from PBMCs, obtained about 5 days after vaccination. This TCR was recovered from a man over 45 who received an inactivated influenza vaccine. DNA for the CDR3: TGTGCCAGCAGCTTTAGCGGGAGTTTGAACGAGCAGTACTTC. It specifies CASSFSGSLNEQYF.